The rows below give T cell receptor beta chains drawn from one sample of a study of blood T cell repertoires in COVID-19. Sequencing used immunoSEQ multiplex PCR; TCRdb keeps in-frame clones, though not all of them. The sample carries fewer than 200,000 clones, about 90% recorded once. Sequenced sample: PBMCs or T cells enriched from blood (not recorded which). Receptors were obtained from a human donor with acute COVID-19. The donor label of this sample is uncertain. Both conserved end residues are part of each CDR3. The D gene is left open where the match is weak. The size of a clone is reported for some rows only, either as once, few or many, or as a class for expanded clones.

j_call v_call clone_size d_call cdr3_aa cdr3_nt
TRBJ2-5 TRBV5-1 once TRBD1 CASSPVVGQGQETQYF TGCGCCAGCAGCCCGGTGGTCGGACAGGGGCAAGAGACCCAGTACTTC
TRBJ1-1 TRBV18 . . CASSRGDGTEAFF TGTGCCAGCTCACGGGGGGATGGCACTGAAGCTTTCTTT
TRBJ2-7 TRBV5-6 . TRBD1 CASSGVGQGLDEQYF TGTGCCAGCAGCGGGGTAGGACAGGGACTGGACGAGCAGTACTTC
TRBJ1-2 TRBV27 . . CASSPTASANYGYTF TGTGCCAGCAGTCCGACAGCCTCAGCTAACTATGGCTACACCTTC
TRBJ2-3 TRBV20-1 . . CSARDQRAQYF TGCAGTGCTAGAGATCAGAGGGCGCAGTATTTT
TRBJ2-7 TRBV4-3 . . CASSQEPGHQAYEQYF TGCGCCAGCAGCCAAGAACCGGGACACCAAGCCTACGAGCAGTACTTC
TRBJ2-7 TRBV4-1 few . CASSQRGSSYEQYF TGCGCCAGCAGCCAGCGGGGATCCTCCTACGAGCAGTACTTC
TRBJ2-6 TRBV7-3 . TRBD1 CASSLTDRAGANVLTF TGTGCCAGCAGCTTAACGGACAGGGCCGGGGCCAACGTCCTGACTTTC
TRBJ2-1 TRBV5-1 . TRBD2 CASSLGSGGNEQFF TGCGCCAGCAGCCTTGGATCGGGGGGCAATGAGCAGTTCTTC
TRBJ2-1 TRBV7-9 once . CASSFERLSYNEQFF TGTGCCAGCAGCTTCGAGCGGCTCTCCTACAATGAGCAGTTCTTC
TRBJ2-3 TRBV7-9 few TRBD2 CASSPQRGSDTQYF TGTGCCAGCAGCCCCCAGCGGGGCTCAGATACGCAGTATTTT
TRBJ2-7 TRBV2 . TRBD2 CASSERYKALAGGYEQYF TGTGCCAGCAGTGAGAGGTATAAGGCACTAGCGGGGGGATACGAGCAGTACTTC
TRBJ1-2 TRBV5-6 . . CASSSDSPYGYTF TGTGCCAGCAGCTCCGACAGCCCCTATGGCTACACCTTC
TRBJ2-2 TRBV7-2 . . CASRPDRGGGELFF TGTGCCAGCAGACCTGACAGGGGAGGGGGGGAGCTGTTTTTT
TRBJ1-2 TRBV7-3 . TRBD1 CASSLASGTVLSTF TGTGCCAGCAGCTTAGCATCCGGGACAGTCCTTTCCACCTTC
TRBJ2-3 TRBV6-5 . . CASSSEGALTDTQYF TGTGCCAGCAGTTCGGAGGGGGCCCTCACAGATACGCAGTATTTT
TRBJ1-3 TRBV25-1 . . CASSDSGHLGNTIYF TGTGCCAGCAGTGACTCGGGACACCTTGGAAACACCATATATTTT
TRBJ2-2 TRBV10-3 . . CAISESTGPSNTGELFF TGTGCCATCAGTGAGTCGACAGGCCCCTCGAACACCGGGGAGCTGTTTTTT
TRBJ2-7 TRBV6-5 . . CASSGDSYEQYF TGTGCCTCATCGGGGGACTCCTACGAGCAGTACTTC
TRBJ2-3 TRBV5-1 . TRBD2 CASSMRGLAGSSREDTQYF TGCGCCAGCTCCATGAGAGGACTAGCGGGGTCCTCAAGGGAAGATACGCAGTATTTT
TRBJ1-1 TRBV11-2 . . CASSYGESEAFF TGTGCCAGCAGTTACGGGGAGTCTGAAGCTTTCTTT
TRBJ1-2 TRBV6-2/TRBV6-3 . TRBD1 CASSPGRGQYGYTF TGTGCCAGCAGCCCTGGCAGGGGGCAATATGGCTACACCTTC
TRBJ2-5 TRBV6-6 . TRBD2 CASRGGGQETQYF TGTGCCAGCAGAGGCGGGGGCCAAGAGACCCAGTACTTC
TRBJ1-2 TRBV24-1 . . CATSGPGLDGYTF TGTGCCACCAGTGGCCCGGGACTGGATGGCTACACCTTC
TRBJ2-2 TRBV7-3 once . CASSLTERLRPTGELFF TGTGCCAGCAGCTTAACGGAGCGACTGCGACCCACCGGGGAGCTGTTTTTT
TRBJ2-3 TRBV2 few TRBD2 CASSELAAMSTDTQYF TGTGCCAGCAGTGAACTAGCGGCCATGAGCACAGATACGCAGTATTTT
TRBJ1-2 TRBV7-2 . . CASSQTGDYGYTF TGTGCCAGCAGCCAAACAGGTGACTATGGCTACACCTTC
TRBJ2-3 TRBV27 once . CASSLPGSSGGTDTQYF TGTGCCAGCAGTCTCCCCGGTAGCTCCGGGGGCACAGATACGCAGTATTTT
TRBJ1-1 TRBV6-1 . . CASSEAYLRTEAFF TGTGCCAGCAGTGAAGCGTATCTGAGAACTGAAGCTTTCTTT
TRBJ2-3 TRBV19 few TRBD1 CASATGTATDTQYF TGTGCCAGTGCTACCGGGACAGCCACAGATACGCAGTATTTT
TRBJ2-3 TRBV3-1/TRBV3-2 . . CASSPLSGTPVYF TGTGCCAGCAGCCCCTTATCCGGGACTCCCGTGTATTTT
TRBJ1-1 TRBV4-2 . . CASRGVGTAMNTEAFF TGTGCCAGCAGAGGGGTGGGAACAGCAATGAACACTGAAGCTTTCTTT
TRBJ1-2 TRBV2 . TRBD1 CASRRPGGSNGYTF TGTGCCAGCAGGAGGCCAGGGGGTTCAAATGGCTACACCTTC
TRBJ2-7 TRBV4-1 . . CASSQYHLGQGFEQYF TGCGCCAGCAGCCAATATCATCTGGGCCAGGGGTTCGAGCAGTACTTC
TRBJ2-7 TRBV6-1 . TRBD1 CASSVETGTGNFYEQYF TGTGCCAGCAGTGTTGAGACCGGGACAGGGAATTTTTACGAGCAGTACTTC
TRBJ1-2 TRBV7-9 few TRBD1 CASGPGQGAPGNYGYTF TGTGCCAGCGGTCCGGGACAGGGGGCTCCCGGCAACTATGGCTACACCTTC
TRBJ2-3 TRBV24-1 . . CATSDLQDYRDTQYF TGTGCCACCAGTGATTTGCAAGACTACCGAGATACGCAGTATTTT
TRBJ1-2 TRBV5-1 few TRBD1 CASSPGQGYGYTF TGCGCCAGCAGCCCGGGACAGGGCTATGGCTACACCTTC
TRBJ2-7 TRBV3-1/TRBV3-2 . . CASSQWGPDRPYEQYF TGTGCCAGCAGCCAATGGGGTCCGGACAGACCCTACGAGCAGTACTTC
TRBJ1-1 TRBV19 . . CASSYRGEIIAEAFF TGTGCCAGTAGTTATCGGGGGGAAATTATCGCTGAAGCTTTCTTT
TRBJ1-1 TRBV4-2 . TRBD1 CASSAPGQGNTEAFF TGTGCCAGCAGCGCCCCGGGACAGGGAAACACTGAAGCTTTCTTT
TRBJ1-2 TRBV3-1/TRBV3-2 . TRBD1 CASSPRGQFNYGYTF TGTGCCAGCAGCCCGAGGGGACAGTTTAACTATGGCTACACCTTC